This T cell receptor (beta chain) was recovered during a study of blood T cell repertoires in COVID-19 (dated by TCRdb to the early 2020s). Looking at the study overall: Collaborator samples came from the United States, Italy and Spain and covered acute and convalescent phases of COVID-19. The prospective study material was composed of cDNA or gDNA derived from T cells, B-cell-depleted T cells, or PBMCs. The dataset comprised deeply sampled blood TCRbeta repertoires from subjects exposed to, actively infected with, or recovered from COVID-19. The repertoires were released in a freely available public database meant as a resource for research on the immune response to SARS-CoV-2. The samples were drawn from two sources: the first 160 participants of the ongoing ImmuneRACE study, and 1,000 to 1,500 subjects contributed by 6 global collaborators. The sample metadata nearly always contained a de-identified subject ID, COVID-19 status, age in years and sex. HLA class I and class II types, where available, came from metadata supplied by the sample provider rather than from assay-based typing. What the research found in general, with its limitations: Clinical and demographic metadata were provided uncurated, with the amount varying by source and participant.

CDR1 SGHTA and CDR2 FQGTGA are derived from the germline V gene. Germline trimming amounts to 1 base on V and 4 bases on J, with 9 as the count of junction bases outside the gene matches. From the cysteine through the phenylalanine, the CDR3 covers 19 amino acids. The read is trimmed to its CDR3 DNA, 57 bases read in frame from base 1. Each collaborating institution followed its own protocols to collect whole blood in K2EDTA tubes. For TCRbeta analysis, collaborators shipped samples as frozen whole blood, isolated PBMCs, or DNA extracted from either of those sample types. TCRbeta CDR3 regions were amplified from genomic DNA by means of the immunoSEQ Assay, a bias-controlled multiplex PCR. In the authors' own workflow: Within the assay, amplification of reference gene primers was used to estimate how many nucleated cells each sample contained. To quantify the absolute abundance of each unique TCRbeta CDR3 rearrangement, sequence reads were collapsed and filtered. For each sample, productive Simpson clonality was calculated as the square root of Simpson's diversity index across productive rearrangements. TCRdb retrieved this table from immuneACCESS and kept in-frame rearrangements only. Not all clones are present; in checked studies, unresolved V genes account for under half, and no reason is known for the remainder. The V and J calls and clone size are taken from that table; D and trimming were inferred from the DNA. The sample has 360,000 or so clones on record, 90% of them singletons. Together, the top ten hold 6.5% to 7% of the sample.

Details on this clone: The antigen this receptor binds is unknown. Per-base quality was not reported, and no clone a single base away is much larger than it.

Sequenced sample: peripheral blood. This clonotype was sampled from a man between 18 and 35 years old with active or convalescent COVID-19. This receptor chain uses TRBV7-3 and TRBJ2-2, with 13 bases in between that match TRBD2. The CDR3: CASSLNPAGLAGVTGELFF. The DNA reads TGTGCCAGCAGCTTAAACCCGGCCGGACTAGCGGGGGTCACCGGGGAGCTGTTTTTT.